A selection of T cell receptor beta chains follows, all from one sample in a study of T-cell memory formation after mild COVID-19. TCRdb redid the calling of the 5' RACE reads with MiXCR, one entry per CDR3 protein. Found here are more than 250,000 distinct CDR3 sequences, 15% to 20% of them singletons; the top ten hold over 20%. The sample taken for sequencing was PBMCs or a T cell subset sorted from them (not recorded which). All receptors come from a man aged 18 to 30 who had mild COVID-19 (a few samples of this study predate the infection). Cell type and time point are not known. Both conserved end residues are part of each CDR3. Fields, in order: J gene, V gene, CDR3 protein.

TRBJ2-7 | TRBV6-1 | CASSTFGGAYEQYF
TRBJ2-5 | TRBV27 | CASSLTAGQETQYF
TRBJ2-1 | TRBV6-2/TRBV6-3 | CASSYEGQLIYNEQFF
TRBJ1-2 | TRBV20-1 | CSARGTGAYGYTF
TRBJ2-7 | TRBV7-9 | CASSPWTATYEQYF
TRBJ2-4 | TRBV11-2 | CASSTGAEWAKNIQYF
TRBJ2-2 | TRBV28 | CASSPDIANTGELFF
TRBJ1-5 | TRBV7-2 | CASSPTGGVSNQPQHF
TRBJ2-5 | TRBV6-5 | CASSMTEETQYF
TRBJ1-4 | TRBV7-2 | CASSLTSPGTGGDEKLFF
TRBJ1-4 | TRBV29-1 | CSAYPTGNEKLFF
TRBJ2-3 | TRBV5-1 | CASSFGTASTDTQYF